The 5 T cell receptor beta chains reported below all come from one sample, sequenced in a study of blood T cell repertoires in COVID-19 (dated by TCRdb to 2018 to 2020). The method behind the library was the immunoSEQ multiplex PCR assay. Imported from immuneACCESS, the table was reduced by TCRdb to in-frame sequences with V and J called. These copies leave out some clones; in studies compared against another copy, an unresolved V gene accounts for under half, and the cause of the remainder is not known. This sample comprises just over 25,000 clones, about 91% of them detected only once. Of the sample, 16% falls within the top ten clones. Sequenced sample: peripheral blood. The receptors stem from a man between 65 and 79 years old with acute or convalescent COVID-19.

The genes are TRBV3-1 (or the pseudogene TRBV3-2) and TRBJ1-2; 8 bases fit TRBD1. CDR1 LGHDT and CDR2 YNNKEL come from the germline V gene (reference sequence). The ends lost 1 base at V and 2 bases at J; junction bases unmatched: 6. The CDR3 spans 16 residues. The CDR3 DNA follows: TGTGCCAGCAGCCAAGCAGGGACAGGTTGGAACTATGGCTACACCTTC. Translation: CASSQAGTGWNYGYTF.

The chain has TRBV25-1 and TRBJ2-7; 9 bases are shared with TRBD2. CDR3 size: 15 residues. Per the germline V gene, CDR1 is MGHDK and CDR2 is SYGVNS. Germline trimming cut 3 bases from V and 3 bases from J; bases unmatched to any gene: 6. The CDR3 sequence is CASSDLAGSNYEQYF. The DNA of the CDR3 is TGTGCCAGCAGTGACCTAGCGGGATCGAACTACGAGCAGTACTTC.

This clone was recorded a few times. The chain joins TRBV18 to TRBJ2-2; D is uncertain. V gave up 5 bases and J gave up 5 bases, with 9 bases separating them. CDR3 length: 13 amino acids. The germline V gene encodes CDR1 KGHSH and CDR2 LQKENI. The CDR3 is CASSTARTGELFF. CDR3 nucleotides: TGTGCCAGCTCAACTGCTAGAACCGGGGAGCTGTTTTTT.

This chain joins TRBV19 and TRBJ2-7, with TRBD1 as a possible D gene (5 bases). The V and J ends lost 4 bases and 0 bases respectively, with 13 bases between them. The V gene's germline CDR1 is LNHDA and CDR2 SQIVND (reference sequence). The CDR3 length is 15 residues. CDR3 protein: CASSTTDKSSYEQYF. The CDR3 nucleotides read TGTGCCAGTAGTACGACGGACAAAAGCTCCTACGAGCAGTACTTC.

The chain joins TRBV9 to TRBJ2-5; 10 bases are shared with TRBD2. The trim removed 4 bases at V and 1 base at J, leaving 7 bases unmatched. This CDR3 is built from 16 residues. Germline loops: CDR1 SGDLS, CDR2 YYNGEE. CDR3 DNA sequence: TGTGCCAGCAGCATTTCCAGCGGGAGGGCCCAAGAGACCCAGTACTTC. Translation: CASSISSGRAQETQYF.